Each of the 8 T cell receptor beta chains below was sequenced from the same sample in a study of T cell responses to AZD1222 COVID-19 vaccine. Some clones are missing from TCRdb's copy, which holds only in-frame ones; the method was immunoSEQ multiplex PCR. The sample records 90,000 to 150,000 clones, approximately 87% being singletons. The sequencing here drew on peripheral blood, taken on day 0 of AZD1222 vaccination. The receptors shown here come from an adult in good health.

The chain employs TRBV19 and TRBJ2-5; D is possibly TRBD1 (5 bases). CDR3 length: 13 residues. The V gene's germline CDR1 is LNHDA and CDR2 SQIVND (reference sequence). Trimming took 5 bases from V and 2 from J, leaving 9 bases between them. The CDR3 nucleotides read TGTGCCAGTAGTCTCCGGACACAAGAGACCCAGTACTTC. It yields the protein CASSLRTQETQYF.

The chain joins TRBV9 to TRBJ1-4; TRBD1 might be the D (5 bases). Germline CDR1 SGDLS, CDR2 YYNGEE. The CDR3 runs 14 residues. Trimming stripped 2 bases from V and 5 bases from J, with 10 bases between. The CDR3 coding sequence is TGTGCCAGCAGCGTCCAGGGCGCGAATGAAAAACTGTTTTTT. It translates to CASSVQGANEKLFF.

The CDR3 coding sequence is TGTGCCAGTAGGGGAAATACTGAAGCTTTCTTT. Amino acids: CASRGNTEAFF. The gene calls are TRBV19 and TRBJ1-1, with D hard to call. The CDR3 is 11 residues long. Germline V gene sequence: CDR1 LNHDA, CDR2 SQIVND (reference sequence). V was clipped by 6 bases and J by 5 bases, with 7 bases between them.

The chain is built from TRBV3-1 (or the pseudogene TRBV3-2) and TRBJ1-2; D is undetermined. Trimming left V 2 bases short and J 5 bases short, with 6 bases between. CDR1 is LGHDT and CDR2 is YNNKEL in the germline V gene (reference sequence). The CDR3 has 12 residues. The CDR3 reads CASSQTTYGYTF. The DNA of the CDR3 is TGTGCCAGCAGCCAAACCACTTATGGCTACACCTTC.

This clone was seen a single time. The genes are TRBV6-4 and TRBJ1-1; 8 nucleotides match TRBD1. V was pared by 3 bases and J by 4 bases, with 4 bases of the junction left unmatched. CDR1 is MRHNA, CDR2 SNTAGT, per germline. CDR3 length: 14 residues. The CDR3 protein is CASSEQGGSTEAFF. In DNA, the CDR3 is TGTGCCAGCAGTGAACAGGGGGGGAGCACTGAAGCTTTCTTT.

The genes are TRBV12-5 and TRBJ2-2; D remains unclear. Germline V gives CDR1 LGHNT, CDR2 FRNRAP. V was pared by 2 bases and J by 0 bases, with 4 bases between. The CDR3 spans 14 residues. The CDR3 here is CASGLPPNTGELFF. CDR3 coding DNA: TGTGCTAGTGGTTTGCCCCCGAACACCGGGGAGCTGTTTTTT.

The chain couples TRBV2 to TRBJ1-2; 7 bases are shared with TRBD1. Germline trimming cut 6 bases from V and 6 bases from J; bases unmatched to any gene: 10. This CDR3 region has 14 residues. CDR1 SNHLY and CDR2 FYNNEI come from the germline V gene. This chain's CDR3 is CASSQRQGFNGYTF. The DNA of the CDR3 is TGTGCCAGCAGCCAAAGACAGGGTTTTAATGGCTACACCTTC. The full variable domain, in which reference TRBV2 and TRBJ1-2 provide the parts outside the CDR3, is EPEVTQTPSHQVTQMGQEVILRCVPISNHLYFYWYRQILGQKVEFLVSFYNNEISEKSEIFDDQFSVERPDGSNFTLKIRSTKLEDSAMYFCASSQRQGFNGYTFGSGTRLTVV.

This clone was seen only a few times. The chain employs TRBV18 and TRBJ2-7; 10 nucleotides agree with TRBD2. V was clipped by 4 bases and J by 7 bases; unmatched bases: 1. Per the germline V gene, CDR1 is KGHSH and CDR2 is LQKENI. The CDR3 is 12 amino acids. CDR3 in amino acids: CASSRLAGEQYF. Here the CDR3 DNA reads TGTGCCAGCTCACGACTAGCGGGTGAGCAGTACTTC.